There are a few counts of the clone carrying this T cell receptor (beta chain). Its target is unknown. Expressed TCRB transcripts were sequenced because the entire RNA isolate underwent reverse transcription. Clones were sequenced by immunoSEQ multiplex PCR, and TCRdb holds only the in-frame ones, with some missing. This table holds roughly 230,000 clones, more than 9% found once. The data stem from a study of beta chain features in type 1 diabetes. Study details: Sorted cells, roughly 98,000,000 in number, were examined across all samples. Study-wide findings and caveats: The naive, central memory and Treg TCRB repertoires of patients appeared to be more similar to one another than those of healthy donors.

CDR1 is SQVTM and CDR2 is ANQGSEA in the germline V gene. The trim removed 4 bases at V and 4 bases at J, leaving 9 bases unmatched. This CDR3 is 14 amino acids long. Central memory, naive, regulatory and stem cell-like memory CD4+ cells were sorted by CD45RO/CCR7/CD25/CD127/CD95/CD27. The chain employs TRBV29-1 and TRBJ2-5; the match to TRBD1 covers 7 bases. Sequencing used naive CD4+ T cells from blood. The receptor was derived from a woman between 18 and 29 years old in good health. Here the CDR3 DNA reads TGCAGCGTTGCGCCCCGACAGGGTGGAGAGACCCAGTACTTC. It codes for CSVAPRQGGETQYF.